Listed below are T cell receptor beta chains from one sample, sequenced in a study of response to subunit inactivated influenza vaccine. TCRdb passed the RT-PCR reads through MiXCR, listing each CDR3 protein once. The sample has hundreds of thousands of distinct CDR3 sequences, approximately 24% seen once. Sample: CD4+ T cells sorted from PBMCs, taken more than 4 days after vaccination. These receptors originate from a man between 50 and 59 years old who received an inactivated influenza vaccine. CDR3s include the opening cysteine and the closing phenylalanine or tryptophan. D genes are given only for firm matches. Size is omitted from some rows. Given values are once, few, many or a class for expanded clones.

v_call: TRBV20-1; j_call: TRBJ2-1; d_call: NA; clone_size: once; cdr3_nt: TGCAGTGCTAGAGCAATCTCGGCGGAGTTTGCCGATGAGCAGTTCTTC; cdr3_aa: CSARAISAEFADEQFF
v_call: TRBV7-2; j_call: TRBJ2-1; d_call: TRBD2; clone_size: few; cdr3_nt: TGTGCCAGCAGATCCGGGGGGGCCCACGGGGAGCAGTTCTTC; cdr3_aa: CASRSGGAHGEQFF
v_call: TRBV29-1; j_call: TRBJ1-2; d_call: TRBD1; clone_size: few; cdr3_nt: TGCAGCGCCAGGGACAGGGTGGTAGGTGGCTACACCTTC; cdr3_aa: CSARDRVVGGYTF
v_call: TRBV10-3; j_call: TRBJ2-1; d_call: TRBD1; clone_size: NA; cdr3_nt: TGTGCCATCAGTGGGGGGACAGGGAGTAATGAGCAGTTCTTC; cdr3_aa: CAISGGTGSNEQFF
v_call: TRBV12-3/TRBV12-4; j_call: TRBJ1-2; d_call: TRBD1; clone_size: NA; cdr3_nt: TGTGCCAGCAGTTTAGGTGAGGGACAGCCGGGCTACACCTTC; cdr3_aa: CASSLGEGQPGYTF
v_call: TRBV6-5; j_call: TRBJ2-7; d_call: TRBD1; clone_size: few; cdr3_nt: TGTGCCAGCAGTTTCTCAGGGGGCGCCCCTTCCTACGAGCAGTACTTC; cdr3_aa: CASSFSGGAPSYEQYF
v_call: TRBV3-1; j_call: TRBJ1-5; d_call: NA; clone_size: NA; cdr3_nt: TGTGCCAGCAGCCAAGATGTTATGGGGACACTCCCTAGCAATCAGCCCCAGCATTTT; cdr3_aa: CASSQDVMGTLPSNQPQHF
v_call: TRBV5-1; j_call: TRBJ1-5; d_call: TRBD1; clone_size: few; cdr3_nt: TGCGCCAGCAGATATGACAGGGACCAGCCCCAGCATTTT; cdr3_aa: CASRYDRDQPQHF
v_call: TRBV7-2; j_call: TRBJ2-2; d_call: NA; clone_size: few; cdr3_nt: TGTGCCAGCAGCTCCATATGGGGCGGGGAGCTGTTTTTT; cdr3_aa: CASSSIWGGELFF
v_call: TRBV5-6; j_call: TRBJ2-6; d_call: NA; clone_size: NA; cdr3_nt: TGTGCCAGCAGCTCGGCCAGAGTATCCAACGTCCTGACTTTC; cdr3_aa: CASSSARVSNVLTF
v_call: TRBV5-6; j_call: TRBJ2-5; d_call: TRBD2; clone_size: few; cdr3_nt: TGTGCCAGCAGACTCCTAGCGGGGAGCCAAGAGACCCAGTACTTC; cdr3_aa: CASRLLAGSQETQYF
v_call: TRBV27; j_call: TRBJ1-5; d_call: NA; clone_size: NA; cdr3_nt: TGTGCCAGCAGATCCCTCAGGGAAAATCAGCCCCAGCATTTT; cdr3_aa: CASRSLRENQPQHF
v_call: TRBV20-1; j_call: TRBJ2-2; d_call: NA; clone_size: NA; cdr3_nt: TGCAGTGTTCAGGGAGCGGGCGACACCGGGGAGCTGTTTTTT; cdr3_aa: CSVQGAGDTGELFF